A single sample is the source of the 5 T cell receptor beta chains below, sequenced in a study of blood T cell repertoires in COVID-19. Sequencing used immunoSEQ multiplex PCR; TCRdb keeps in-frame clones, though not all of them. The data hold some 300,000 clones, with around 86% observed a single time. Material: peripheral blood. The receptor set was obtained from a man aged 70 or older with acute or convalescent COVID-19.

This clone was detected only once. This CDR3 is CASSPIGANVLTF. The DNA for the CDR3 is TGTGCCAGCAGCCCTATTGGGGCCAACGTCCTGACTTTC. This chain connects TRBV5-8 to TRBJ2-6; D is ambiguous. CDR1 SGHTS and CDR2 YDEGEE come from the germline V gene. V lost 4 bases and J lost 3, with 5 bases in between. The CDR3 has 13 amino acids.

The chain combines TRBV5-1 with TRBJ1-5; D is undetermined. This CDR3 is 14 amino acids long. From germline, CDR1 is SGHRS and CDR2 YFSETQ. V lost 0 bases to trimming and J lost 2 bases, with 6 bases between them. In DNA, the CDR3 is TGCGCCAGCAGCTTGGACAGTGGCAATCAGCCCCAGCATTTT. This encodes CASSLDSGNQPQHF.

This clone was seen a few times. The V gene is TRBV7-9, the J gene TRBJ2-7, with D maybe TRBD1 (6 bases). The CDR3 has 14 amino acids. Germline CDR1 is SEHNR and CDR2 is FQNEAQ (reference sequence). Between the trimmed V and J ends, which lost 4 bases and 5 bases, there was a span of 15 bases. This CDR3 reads CASSSNHRDHEQYF. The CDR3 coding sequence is TGTGCCAGCAGCTCGAATCACAGGGACCACGAGCAGTACTTC.

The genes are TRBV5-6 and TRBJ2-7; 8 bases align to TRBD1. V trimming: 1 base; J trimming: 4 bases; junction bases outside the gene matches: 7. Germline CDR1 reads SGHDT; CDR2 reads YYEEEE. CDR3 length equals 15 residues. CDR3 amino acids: CASSLFPRGHYEQYF. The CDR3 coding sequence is TGTGCCAGCAGCTTGTTCCCCAGGGGGCATTACGAGCAGTACTTC.

The CDR3 loop reads CAVGSVVNYGYTF. CDR3 nucleotides: TGTGCCGTGGGCTCGGTCGTAAACTATGGCTACACCTTC. J is TRBJ1-2 and V is TRBV6-5; D remains unclear. Germline V gene sequence: CDR1 MNHEY, CDR2 SVGAGI. This CDR3 comprises 13 residues. V dropped 11 bases and J dropped 2 bases, with 15 bases sitting between them.